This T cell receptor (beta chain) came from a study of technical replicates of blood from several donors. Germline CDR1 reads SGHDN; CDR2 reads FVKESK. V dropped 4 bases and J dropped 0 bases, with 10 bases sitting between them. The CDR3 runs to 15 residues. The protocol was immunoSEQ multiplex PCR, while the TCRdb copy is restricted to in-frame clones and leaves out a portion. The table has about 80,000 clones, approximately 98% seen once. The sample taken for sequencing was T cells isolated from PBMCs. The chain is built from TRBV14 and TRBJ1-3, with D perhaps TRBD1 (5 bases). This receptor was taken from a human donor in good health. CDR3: CASSRTQGSGNTIYF. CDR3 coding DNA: TGTGCCAGCAGCCGGACCCAGGGCTCTGGAAACACCATATATTTT.